The clone carrying this TCR beta chain was picked up a small number of times. Its antigen is currently unknown. TCRdb's table, derived via immunoSEQ multiplex PCR, lists solely in-frame clones and lacks some. The top ten hold roughly 2% of the sample, which has about 160,000 clones, 81% seen once. The record originates from a study of cytotoxic CD8 clonotypes in ibrutinib-treated CLL. Overall study findings and caveats: Progressing and sustained-remission patients had different sampling times. Relative to age-matched healthy donors, clonality at baseline was higher, and it tracked circulating CD8+ T-cell counts.

CDR1 KGHSH and CDR2 LQKENI come from the germline V gene. The V and J ends lost 0 bases and 4 bases respectively, with 6 bases between them. The CDR3 runs 13 residues. This chain links TRBV18 with TRBJ1-2; unclear D gene. The receptor was isolated from a human donor with chronic lymphocytic leukemia. This specimen consisted of PBMCs, obtained after 12 months of ibrutinib treatment. DNA of the CDR3: TGTGCCAGCTCACCACCGTCAGGCTATGGCTACACCTTC. Amino acids: CASSPPSGYGYTF. Filled out from reference TRBV18 and TRBJ1-2, the complete variable domain reads NAGVMQNPRHLVRRRGQEARLRCSPMKGHSHVYWYRQLPEEGLKFMVYLQKENIIDESGMPKERFSAEFPKEGPSILRIQQVVRGDSAAYFCASSPPSGYGYTFGSGTRLTVV.